Listed here are 16 T cell receptor beta chains from one sample, sequenced in a study of CD8 T cells in ankylosing spondylitis. TCRdb re-called the 5' RACE reads with MiXCR, one entry per CDR3 protein. The sample includes 200,000 to 250,000 distinct CDR3 sequences, about 10% of them seen just once. Sequencing input: blood, either unsorted or a sorted T cell fraction (not recorded which). Source of these receptors: a male donor with ankylosing spondylitis or in good health (not recorded which).

This clonotype has a count of ten or more. The chain uses TRBV5-1 and TRBJ1-2, with D unclear. V dropped 4 bases and J dropped 7 bases, with 20 bases sitting between them. CDR1 is SGHRS, CDR2 YFSETQ, per germline. CDR3 length equals 15 residues. In DNA form, the CDR3 reads TGCGCCAGCAGCCCAACCGGGGTTTCTAGATTTGGCTACACCTTC. Protein: CASSPTGVSRFGYTF. The entire variable domain, with the rest obtained from reference TRBV5-1 and TRBJ1-2, is as follows: KAGVTQTPRYLIKTRGQQVTLSCSPISGHRSVSWYQQTPGQGLQFLFEYFSETQRNKGNFPGRFSGRQFSNSRSEMNVSTLELGDSALYLCASSPTGVSRFGYTFGSGTRLTVV.

The V gene is TRBV27, the J gene TRBJ2-5; TRBD2 matches at 11 bases. V dropped 10 bases and J dropped 5; count of bases not matched to a gene: 6. The length of the CDR3 is 13 residues. CDR1 MNHEY and CDR2 SMNVEV come from the germline V gene (reference sequence). The CDR3 sequence is CATQTSGVETQYF. CDR3 sequence (DNA): TGTGCCACCCAGACTAGCGGGGTGGAGACCCAGTACTTC.

This clonotype was seen ten or more times. The chain combines TRBV20-1 with TRBJ2-3, with 13 positions matching TRBD2. Unmatched junction bases numbered 10, after V lost 3 bases and J lost 7 bases. Germline V gene lookup returns CDR1 DFQATT and CDR2 SNEGSKA (reference sequence). This CDR3 has 16 amino acids. As DNA, the CDR3 is TGCAGTGCTAGGTCCCTTACTAGCGGGGGGGCGAATACGCAGTATTTT. It translates to CSARSLTSGGANTQYF.

A few counts support this clonotype. The rearrangement uses TRBV14 and TRBJ2-5, with a possible D match to TRBD2 (6 bases). This CDR3 is 15 amino acids long. The ends were cut back, 2 bases at V and 7 bases at J, with 17 bases in the middle. Germline lookup yields CDR1 SGHDN and CDR2 FVKESK. The CDR3 sequence: CASSQLGPAGWTQYF. For the CDR3, the DNA is TGTGCCAGCAGCCAACTCGGACCGGCGGGGTGGACCCAGTACTTC.

There are many counts of this clonotype. Relative to the germline gene, one junction end is altered; a read error may explain this. J is TRBJ2-1 and V is TRBV7-7; the match to TRBD1 covers 7 bases. Germline loops: CDR1 SSHAT, CDR2 FNYEAQ (reference sequence). CDR3 size: 15 residues. CDR3 protein: CASSTRQGSYNEQFF. Here the CDR3 DNA reads TGTGCTAGCAGCACCCGACAGGGATCCTACAATGAGCAGTTCTTC.

This clonotype was seen at least ten times. The rearrangement uses TRBV11-2 and TRBJ2-5; TRBD1 matches at 12 bases. J gave up 3 bases and V 5 bases, and 16 bases lay outside the gene matches. CDR3 length: 19 amino acids. CDR1 SGHAT and CDR2 FQNNGV come from the germline V gene. In DNA form, the CDR3 reads TGTGCCAGCAGCGAACATCCCGGGACAGGGGGCACCCCCAAAGAGACCCAGTACTTC. Its protein is CASSEHPGTGGTPKETQYF. Using reference TRBV11-2 and TRBJ2-5 for the parts outside the CDR3, the full variable domain is EAGVAQSPRYKIIEKRQSVAFWCNPISGHATLYWYQQILGQGPKLLIQFQNNGVVDDSQLPKDRFSAERLKGVDSTLKIQPAKLEDSAVYLCASSEHPGTGGTPKETQYFGPGTRLLVL.

The sample holds a few counts of this clonotype. This chain connects TRBV28 to TRBJ1-2; 9 nucleotides match TRBD1. The CDR3 is 14 residues long. Germline V gene lookup returns CDR1 MDHEN and CDR2 SYDVKM. Trimming removed 7 bases from V and 7 bases from J; junction bases left unmatched: 10. CDR3 residues: CASMAGTGIRGYTF. The CDR3 coding sequence is TGTGCCAGCATGGCCGGGACAGGGATTCGTGGCTACACCTTC.

This clonotype was found a few times. The chain joins TRBV5-5 to TRBJ2-3; the match to TRBD1 covers 10 bases. V dropped 3 bases and J dropped 0; count of bases not matched to a gene: 1. Germline CDR1 SGHKS, CDR2 YYEKEE (reference sequence). The CDR3 runs 15 residues. Here the CDR3 DNA reads TGTGCCAGCAGCTGGGACAGGGGTAGCACAGATACGCAGTATTTT. This sequence encodes CASSWDRGSTDTQYF.

This clonotype has just a few counts. The chain joins TRBV5-1 to TRBJ1-1; D call uncertain. The length of the CDR3 is 15 residues. Germline CDR1 and CDR2: SGHRS and YFSETQ. Trimming stripped 4 bases from V and 6 bases from J, with 19 bases between. The CDR3 spells CASSPLEGGGSEAFF. The CDR3 DNA reads TGCGCCAGCAGCCCTCTTGAGGGTGGAGGCTCTGAAGCTTTCTTT.

The chain joins TRBV12-3 or TRBV12-4 to TRBJ2-1; 13 bases fit TRBD2. The CDR3 sequence is 14 residues long. V gave up 7 bases and J gave up 9 bases; unmatched junction bases: 6. The CDR3 nucleotides read TGTGCCAGCAAACTAGCGGGGGGGCCAGGTGAGCAGTTCTTC. It translates to CASKLAGGPGEQFF.

The chain has TRBV7-3 and TRBJ2-2; unclear D gene. Trimming took off 5 bases at V and 7 bases at J, with 8 bases between the two ends. The CDR3 covers 12 residues. In germline, CDR1 is SGHTA, CDR2 FQGTGA. CDR3 residues: CASSRRSGELFF. The DNA for the CDR3 is TGTGCCAGCAGCCGTAGAAGCGGGGAGCTGTTTTTT. The entire variable domain, with the rest obtained from reference TRBV7-3 and TRBJ2-2, is as follows: GAGVSQTPSNKVTEKGKYVELRCDPISGHTALYWYRQSLGQGPEFLIYFQGTGAADDSGLPNDRFFAVRPEGSVSTLKIQRTERGDSAVYLCASSRRSGELFFGEGSRLTVL.

This clonotype was counted ten times or more. The chain combines TRBV5-6 with TRBJ2-3; 7 nucleotides match TRBD2. CDR3 length: 16 amino acids. Germline V gene data show CDR1 as SGHDT and CDR2 as YYEEEE. The junction had 10 bases not matched to a gene; V was cut back by 4 bases and J by 2 bases. Here the CDR3 reads CASSIPTSATTDTQYF. Written as DNA, the CDR3 is TGTGCCAGCAGCATTCCCACTAGCGCAACCACAGATACGCAGTATTTT.

This clonotype was picked up a small number of times. V usage is TRBV3-1 and J usage is TRBJ2-6; 9 bases line up with TRBD1. Per germline, CDR1 LGHDT and CDR2 YNNKEL (reference sequence). The CDR3 spans 14 residues. After removal of 2 bases from V and 12 bases from J, the junction contained 5 bases not matched to a gene. In DNA, the CDR3 is TGTGCCAGCAGCCAAAGGGACAGGGCCCTCGTCCTGACTTTC. It is translated as CASSQRDRALVLTF.

This clonotype was observed a few times. The chain joins TRBV6-5 to TRBJ2-7; maybe TRBD1 (5 bases). Trimming cost V 2 bases and J 3 bases, with 11 bases left between them. Germline V gives CDR1 MNHEY, CDR2 SVGAGI. The CDR3 is 14 residues long. CDR3 bases: TGTGCCAGCAGTTACCAGGGCTCCGGCTACGAGCAGTACTTC. Protein sequence: CASSYQGSGYEQYF.

This clonotype has ten or more counts. The rearrangement joins TRBV20-1 to TRBJ2-2; perhaps D is TRBD1 or TRBD2 (6 bases each). The CDR3 extends over 16 amino acids. V lost 0 bases and J lost 5, with 16 bases in between. Germline V lookup: CDR1 DFQATT, CDR2 SNEGSKA (reference sequence). This chain's CDR3 is CSARDQARGGTGELFF. In DNA form, the CDR3 reads TGCAGTGCTAGAGATCAGGCCAGGGGAGGAACCGGGGAGCTGTTTTTT.

The J gene is TRBJ2-4, the V gene TRBV27; 7 bases are a match to TRBD1. Per germline, CDR1 MNHEY and CDR2 SMNVEV (reference sequence). V lost 5 bases to trimming and J lost 7 bases; unmatched junction nucleotides: 17. The CDR3 runs 17 residues. This chain's CDR3 is CASSPPGTAPARNIQYF. In DNA form, the CDR3 reads TGTGCCAGCAGTCCTCCCGGGACAGCCCCTGCAAGGAACATTCAGTACTTC.